Shown below are 11 T cell receptor beta chains from a single sample sequenced in a study of human T cells and chemical hapten exposure. TCRdb used MiXCR to reprocess the RACE reads, holding one entry per CDR3 protein. The sample contains around 100,000 distinct CDR3 sequences, 11% of which appear only once. Stated time point: pre-sensitization, week 0. Treatment given: therapeutic diphenylcyclopropenone sensitization with weekly scalp DPC. The source was whole blood, collected in connection with sensitization to the hapten diphenylcyclopropenone (DPC). These TCRs come from an older woman with alopecia areata. Some clones in this sample may be carry-over from other donors' samples.

This clonotype was detected many times. The J gene is TRBJ1-1, the V gene TRBV10-2; possibly TRBD1 for D (6 bases). This CDR3 has 13 amino acids. Germline CDR1 is WSHSY and CDR2 is SAAADI. V lost 6 bases and J lost 1, with 9 bases in between. The CDR3 region is CASRGQTNTEAFF. As DNA, the CDR3 is TGCGCCAGCAGAGGACAGACGAACACTGAAGCTTTCTTT.

At least ten counts were recorded for this clonotype. V gene TRBV2 combines with J gene TRBJ2-7; weak D call: TRBD2 (6 bases). CDR1 SNHLY and CDR2 FYNNEI come from the germline V gene. V lost 8 bases and J lost 8, with 19 bases in between. This CDR3 has 13 amino acids. The DNA of the CDR3 is TGTGCCAGCGGCTTCGGGGGAAAGGGAAAGCAGTACTTC. This gives the protein CASGFGGKGKQYF.

The table lists this clonotype with a few counts. The chain couples TRBV10-3 to TRBJ1-2, with D maybe TRBD1 (5 bases). CDR3 size: 14 residues. Looked up from germline, CDR1 is ENHRY and CDR2 is SYGVKD. V was shortened by 0 bases and J by 4 bases, with 9 bases between the two germline ends. CDR3 DNA sequence: TGTGCCATCAGTGAGTCGATGACAGTCTATGGCTACACCTTC. Amino acids: CAISESMTVYGYTF.

In this sample, this clonotype turned up many times. The chain is built from TRBV3-1 and TRBJ1-2; TRBD1 agrees at 9 bases. Germline-derived CDR1 and CDR2 are LGHDT and YNNKEL (reference sequence). The V gene end was trimmed by 5 bases and the J gene end by 5 bases; junction bases not matched to a gene: 6. The CDR3 has 14 amino acids. Here the CDR3 reads CASSGTGGRYGYTF. DNA of the CDR3: TGTGCCAGCAGCGGTACAGGGGGCCGATATGGCTACACCTTC.

The chain uses TRBV3-1 and TRBJ2-5; D is unclear. Trimming stripped 0 bases from V and 0 bases from J, with 8 bases between. The CDR3 loop spans 15 amino acids. CDR1 and CDR2 (germline): LGHDT, YNNKEL (reference sequence). CDR3 nucleotides: TGTGCCAGCAGCCAAGATCCCCGGAACCAAGAGACCCAGTACTTC. Protein product: CASSQDPRNQETQYF.

V gene TRBV7-2 combines with J gene TRBJ1-2, with a tentative D call TRBD1 (5 bases). V was shortened by 1 base and J by 7 bases, with 10 bases between the two germline ends. The CDR3 sequence is 13 residues long. CDR1 and CDR2 from the germline V gene are SGHTA and FQGNSA. CDR3 residues: CASSLVFGGGYTF. The CDR3, as DNA: TGTGCCAGCAGCTTAGTATTCGGGGGTGGCTACACCTTC.

This sequence joins TRBV2 and TRBJ2-5, with 9 bases lining up with TRBD2. Germline V lookup: CDR1 SNHLY, CDR2 FYNNEI. This CDR3 comprises 16 residues. Trimming at V came to 11 bases and at J to 5 bases, leaving 18 bases not matched to a gene. The CDR3 spells CASRGQRGAPEETQYF. Written as DNA, the CDR3 is TGTGCCTCCAGGGGTCAGCGGGGGGCGCCCGAGGAGACCCAGTACTTC.

This clonotype was picked up many times. The chain is built from TRBV5-1 and TRBJ2-1; D is ambiguous. CDR1 and CDR2 from the germline V gene are SGHRS and YFSETQ. V lost 4 bases and J lost 7, with 12 bases in between. CDR3 length: 13 amino acids. DNA for the CDR3: TGCGCCAGCAGCCTAGACACCTGGAATGAGCAGTTCTTC. This translates into CASSLDTWNEQFF.

The chain employs TRBV5-1 and TRBJ2-7; 8 bases are shared with TRBD1. The CDR3 is 16 amino acids. CDR1 is SGHRS, CDR2 YFSETQ, per germline. Trimming removed 4 bases from V and 0 bases from J; junction bases left unmatched: 9. The CDR3 sequence is CASSAMRQGSSYEQYF. For the CDR3, the DNA is TGCGCCAGCAGCGCAATGAGACAGGGGTCCTCCTACGAGCAGTACTTC.

The chain couples TRBV19 to TRBJ1-5; a weak D match, TRBD1 (5 bases). The V gene lost 9 bases and the J gene lost 6 bases, with 21 bases spanning the gap. CDR3 size: 15 residues. Germline-derived CDR1 and CDR2 are LNHDA and SQIVND (reference sequence). CDR3 nucleotide sequence: TGTGCCAGCGAACGGGGCAGCTCCCGAGCTCAGCCCCAGCATTTT. Protein sequence: CASERGSSRAQPQHF.

This clonotype turned up a few times. J is TRBJ2-1 and V is TRBV20-1; 8 nucleotides agree with TRBD2. Germline CDR1 is DFQATT and CDR2 is SNEGSKA (reference sequence). The V and J ends lost 3 bases and 10 bases, in that order; junction bases with no gene match: 8. The CDR3 runs 13 residues. The CDR3 sequence: CSASGGTSREQFF. Here the CDR3 DNA reads TGCAGTGCTAGTGGAGGGACTAGTCGGGAGCAGTTCTTC.